The sample holds a few counts of the clone carrying this T cell receptor beta chain. Its specificity is not known. TCRdb ran MiXCR on the 5' RACE reads and lists one entry per CDR3 protein. This table has 250,000 to 300,000 distinct CDR3 sequences, about 8.9% appearing once. The data belong to a study of identical twins. Per the germline V gene, CDR1 is SNHLY and CDR2 is FYNNEI. There are 13 residues in the CDR3. V was trimmed by 3 bases and J by 4 bases, leaving 7 bases between them. Overall study results and limits: Abundant beta clonotypes from cord blood had fewer insertions, unlike memory repertoires, which showed none.

These data were also reused for a study on yellow fever vaccine responses in identical twins.

The chain uses TRBV2 and TRBJ2-1; D not resolved. The sample comprised CD8+ T cells sorted from blood. The source of this sequence is a woman younger than 35 in good health. CDR3 protein: CASSEATYNEQFF. The CDR3 bases are TGTGCCAGCAGTGAGGCTACTTACAATGAGCAGTTCTTC.